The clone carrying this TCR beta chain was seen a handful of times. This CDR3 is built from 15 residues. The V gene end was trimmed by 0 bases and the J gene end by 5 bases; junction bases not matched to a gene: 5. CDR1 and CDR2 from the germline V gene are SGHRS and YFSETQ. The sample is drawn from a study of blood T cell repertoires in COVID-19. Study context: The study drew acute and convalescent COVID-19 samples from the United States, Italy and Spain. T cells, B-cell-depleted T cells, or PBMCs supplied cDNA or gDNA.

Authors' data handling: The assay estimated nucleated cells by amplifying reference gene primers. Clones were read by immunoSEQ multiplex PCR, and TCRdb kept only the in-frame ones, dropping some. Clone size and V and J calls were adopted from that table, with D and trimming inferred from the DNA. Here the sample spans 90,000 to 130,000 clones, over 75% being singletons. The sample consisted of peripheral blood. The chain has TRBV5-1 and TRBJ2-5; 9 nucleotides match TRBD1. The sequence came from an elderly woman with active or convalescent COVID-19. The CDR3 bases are TGCGCCAGCAGCTTGGTGACAGGGGGTCAGGAGACCCAGTACTTC. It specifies CASSLVTGGQETQYF.